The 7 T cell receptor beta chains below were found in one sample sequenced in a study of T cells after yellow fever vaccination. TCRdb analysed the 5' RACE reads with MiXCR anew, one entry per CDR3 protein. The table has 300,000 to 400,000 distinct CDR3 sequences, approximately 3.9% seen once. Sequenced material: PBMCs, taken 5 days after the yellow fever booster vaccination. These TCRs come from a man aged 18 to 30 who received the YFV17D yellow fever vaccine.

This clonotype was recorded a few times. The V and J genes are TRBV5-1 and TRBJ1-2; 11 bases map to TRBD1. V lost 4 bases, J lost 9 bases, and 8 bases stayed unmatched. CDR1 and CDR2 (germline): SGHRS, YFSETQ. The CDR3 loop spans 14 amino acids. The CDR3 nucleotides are TGCGCCAGCAGCACTGGACAGGGGGCGAATAGCTACACCTTC. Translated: CASSTGQGANSYTF.

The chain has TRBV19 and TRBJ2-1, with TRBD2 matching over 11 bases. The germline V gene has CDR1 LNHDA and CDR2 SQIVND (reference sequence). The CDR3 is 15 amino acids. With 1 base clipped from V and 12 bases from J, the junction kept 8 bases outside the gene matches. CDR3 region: CASSIAPSGGWGQFF. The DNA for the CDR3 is TGTGCCAGTAGTATAGCCCCTAGCGGGGGGTGGGGGCAGTTCTTC.

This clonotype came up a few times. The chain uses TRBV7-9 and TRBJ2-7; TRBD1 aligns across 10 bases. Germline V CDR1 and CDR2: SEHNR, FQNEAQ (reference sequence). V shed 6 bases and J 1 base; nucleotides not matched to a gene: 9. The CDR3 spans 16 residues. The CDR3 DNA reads TGTGCCAGCAGTCCGTTGGGACAGGGGCTTTCCTACGAGCAGTACTTC. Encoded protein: CASSPLGQGLSYEQYF. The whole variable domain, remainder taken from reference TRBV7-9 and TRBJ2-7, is DTGVSQNPRHKITKRGQNVTFRCDPISEHNRLYWYRQTLGQGPEFLTYFQNEAQLEKSRLLSDRFSAERPKGSFSTLEIQRTEQGDSAMYLCASSPLGQGLSYEQYFGPGTRLTVT.

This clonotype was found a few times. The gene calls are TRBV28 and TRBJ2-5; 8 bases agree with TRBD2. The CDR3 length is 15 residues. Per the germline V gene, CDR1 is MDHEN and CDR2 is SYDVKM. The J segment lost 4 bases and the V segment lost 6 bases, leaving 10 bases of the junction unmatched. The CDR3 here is CASSLIGGVRETQYF. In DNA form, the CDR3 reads TGTGCCAGCAGCCTAATCGGGGGGGTTCGAGAGACCCAGTACTTC. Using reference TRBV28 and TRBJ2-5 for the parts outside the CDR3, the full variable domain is DVKVTQSSRYLVKRTGEKVFLECVQDMDHENMFWYRQDPGLGLRLIYFSYDVKMKEKGDIPEGYSVSREKKERFSLILESASTNQTSMYLCASSLIGGVRETQYFGPGTRLLVL.

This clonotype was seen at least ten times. The CDR3 DNA is TGCGCCAGCAGCGAGATCAGGGGAGGCACTGAAGCTTTCTTT. It specifies CASSEIRGGTEAFF. The J gene is TRBJ1-1, the V gene TRBV5-1; tentatively, D is TRBD1 (6 bases). The CDR3 length is 14 residues. Germline V lookup: CDR1 SGHRS, CDR2 YFSETQ. Trimming cost V 4 bases and J 4 bases, with 14 bases left between them.

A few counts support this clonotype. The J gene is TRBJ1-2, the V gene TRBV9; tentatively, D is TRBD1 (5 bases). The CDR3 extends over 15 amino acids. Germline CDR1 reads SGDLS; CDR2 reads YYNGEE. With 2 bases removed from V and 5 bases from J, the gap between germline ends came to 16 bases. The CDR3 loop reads CASSVGHQAGYGYTF. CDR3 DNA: TGTGCCAGCAGCGTCGGACACCAGGCGGGTTATGGCTACACCTTC.

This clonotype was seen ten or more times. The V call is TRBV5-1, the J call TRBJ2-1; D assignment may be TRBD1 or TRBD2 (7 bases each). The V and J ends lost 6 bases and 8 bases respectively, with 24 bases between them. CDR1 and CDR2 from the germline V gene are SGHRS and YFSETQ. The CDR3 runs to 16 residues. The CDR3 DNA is TGCGCCAGCACCCCGGAGGGACAGCGTGGGGGGGATGAGCAGTTCTTC. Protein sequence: CASTPEGQRGGDEQFF.